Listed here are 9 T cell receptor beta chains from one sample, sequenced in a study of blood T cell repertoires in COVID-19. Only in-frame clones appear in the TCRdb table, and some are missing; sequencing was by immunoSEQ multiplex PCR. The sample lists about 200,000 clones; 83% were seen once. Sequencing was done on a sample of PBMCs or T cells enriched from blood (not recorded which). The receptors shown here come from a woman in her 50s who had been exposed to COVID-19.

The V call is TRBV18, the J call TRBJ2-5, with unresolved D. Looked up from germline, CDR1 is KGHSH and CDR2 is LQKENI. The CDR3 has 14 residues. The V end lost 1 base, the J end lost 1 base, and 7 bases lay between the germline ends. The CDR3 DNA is TGTGCCAGCTCACCACAGTCAGGCCAAGAGACCCAGTACTTC. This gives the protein CASSPQSGQETQYF.

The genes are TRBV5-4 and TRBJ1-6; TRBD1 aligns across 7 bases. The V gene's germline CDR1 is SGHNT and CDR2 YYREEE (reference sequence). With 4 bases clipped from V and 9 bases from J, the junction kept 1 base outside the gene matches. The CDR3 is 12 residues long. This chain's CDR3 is CASSQGVSPLHF. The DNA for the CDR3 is TGTGCCAGCAGCCAGGGGGTTTCACCCCTCCACTTT.

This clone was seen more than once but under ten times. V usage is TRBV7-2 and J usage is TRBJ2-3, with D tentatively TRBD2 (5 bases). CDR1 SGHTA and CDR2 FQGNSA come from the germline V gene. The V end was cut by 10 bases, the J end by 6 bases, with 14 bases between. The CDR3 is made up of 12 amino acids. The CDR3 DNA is TGTGCCACCCAGAGCGCGGGCGATACGCAGTATTTT. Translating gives CATQSAGDTQYF.

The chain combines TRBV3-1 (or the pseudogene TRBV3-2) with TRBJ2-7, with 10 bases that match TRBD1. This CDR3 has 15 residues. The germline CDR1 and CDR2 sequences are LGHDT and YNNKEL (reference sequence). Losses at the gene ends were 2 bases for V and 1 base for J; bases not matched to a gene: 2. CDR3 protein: CASSQQGQGSYEQYF. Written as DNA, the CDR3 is TGTGCCAGCAGCCAACAGGGACAGGGGTCCTACGAGCAGTACTTC.

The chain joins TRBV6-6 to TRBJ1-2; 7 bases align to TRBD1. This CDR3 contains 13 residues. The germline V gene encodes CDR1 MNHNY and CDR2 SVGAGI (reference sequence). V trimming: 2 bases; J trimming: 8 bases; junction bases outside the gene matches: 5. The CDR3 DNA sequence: TGTGCCAGCAGTTACGACAGGGTAGTAGGCTACACCTTC. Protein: CASSYDRVVGYTF.

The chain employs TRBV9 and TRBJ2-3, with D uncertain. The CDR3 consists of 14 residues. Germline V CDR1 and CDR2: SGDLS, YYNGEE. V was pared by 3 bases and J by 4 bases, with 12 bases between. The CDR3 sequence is CASSESLPSDTQYF. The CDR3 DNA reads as TGTGCCAGCAGCGAGTCCCTACCATCAGATACGCAGTATTTT.

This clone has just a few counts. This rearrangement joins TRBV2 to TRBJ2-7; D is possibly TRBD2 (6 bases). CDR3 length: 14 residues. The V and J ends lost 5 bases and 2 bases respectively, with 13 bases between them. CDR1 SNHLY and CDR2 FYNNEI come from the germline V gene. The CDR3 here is CASSPGGTAYEQYF. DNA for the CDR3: TGTGCCAGCAGTCCCGGGGGAACGGCCTACGAGCAGTACTTC.

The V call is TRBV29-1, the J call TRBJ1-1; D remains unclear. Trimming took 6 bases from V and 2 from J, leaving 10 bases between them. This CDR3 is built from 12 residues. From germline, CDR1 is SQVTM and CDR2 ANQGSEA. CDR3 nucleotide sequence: TGCAGCGTCTACCACGTTAACACTGAAGCTTTCTTT. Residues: CSVYHVNTEAFF.

The CDR3 protein is CASRLGGGYTF. For the CDR3, the DNA is TGCGCCAGCAGACTGGGGGGAGGCTACACCTTC. This chain links TRBV5-1 with TRBJ1-2; TRBD1 is a possible D gene (5 bases). The germline gives CDR1 SGHRS, CDR2 YFSETQ. The CDR3 sequence is 11 residues long. Trimming took 5 bases from V and 8 from J, leaving 10 bases between them. Supplemented by reference TRBV5-1 and TRBJ1-2, the full variable domain reads KAGVTQTPRYLIKTRGQQVTLSCSPISGHRSVSWYQQTPGQGLQFLFEYFSETQRNKGNFPGRFSGRQFSNSRSEMNVSTLELGDSALYLCASRLGGGYTFGSGTRLTVV.